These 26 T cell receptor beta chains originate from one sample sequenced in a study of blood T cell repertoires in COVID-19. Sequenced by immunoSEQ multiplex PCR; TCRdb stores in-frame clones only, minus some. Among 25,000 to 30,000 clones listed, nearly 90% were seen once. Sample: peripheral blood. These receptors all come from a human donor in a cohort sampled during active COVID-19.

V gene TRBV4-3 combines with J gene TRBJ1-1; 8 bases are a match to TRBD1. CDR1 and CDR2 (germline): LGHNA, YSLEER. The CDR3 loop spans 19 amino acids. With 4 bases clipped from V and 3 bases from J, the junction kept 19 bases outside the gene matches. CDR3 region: CASSRGWTGRRVWDTEAFF. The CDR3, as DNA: TGCGCCAGCAGCCGAGGCTGGACAGGGAGGAGGGTGTGGGACACTGAAGCTTTCTTT.

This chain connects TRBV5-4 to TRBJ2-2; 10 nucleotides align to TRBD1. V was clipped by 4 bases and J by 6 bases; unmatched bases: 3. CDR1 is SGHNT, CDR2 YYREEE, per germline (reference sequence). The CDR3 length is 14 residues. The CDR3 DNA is TGTGCCAGCAGCCGACAGGGGGCGCCCGGGGAGCTGTTTTTT. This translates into CASSRQGAPGELFF.

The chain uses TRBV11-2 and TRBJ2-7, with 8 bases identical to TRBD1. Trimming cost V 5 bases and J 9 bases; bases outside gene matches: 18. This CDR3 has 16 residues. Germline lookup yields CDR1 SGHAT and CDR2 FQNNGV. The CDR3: CASSPIRTGTAWGQYF. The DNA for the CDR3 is TGTGCCAGCAGCCCAATACGGACAGGGACAGCGTGGGGGCAGTACTTC.

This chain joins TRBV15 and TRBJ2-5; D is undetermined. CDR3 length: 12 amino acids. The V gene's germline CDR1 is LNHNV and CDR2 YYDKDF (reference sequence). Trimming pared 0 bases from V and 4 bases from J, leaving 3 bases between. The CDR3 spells CATSRDRETQYF. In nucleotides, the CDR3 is TGTGCCACCAGCAGAGATCGAGAGACCCAGTACTTC.

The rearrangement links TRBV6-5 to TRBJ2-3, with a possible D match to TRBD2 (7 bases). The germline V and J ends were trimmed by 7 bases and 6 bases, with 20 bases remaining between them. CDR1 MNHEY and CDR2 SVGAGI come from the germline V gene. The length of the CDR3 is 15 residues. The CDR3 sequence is CASKTLGGAVDTQYF. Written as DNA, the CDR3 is TGTGCCAGCAAAACACTAGGGGGGGCAGTCGATACGCAGTATTTT.

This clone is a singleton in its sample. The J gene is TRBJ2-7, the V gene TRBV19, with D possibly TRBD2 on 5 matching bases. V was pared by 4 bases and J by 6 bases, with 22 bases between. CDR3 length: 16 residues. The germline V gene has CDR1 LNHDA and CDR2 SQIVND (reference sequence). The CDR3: CASSTDARLEVGEQYF. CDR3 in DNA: TGTGCCAGTAGTACAGACGCGCGGTTGGAGGTTGGCGAGCAGTACTTC.

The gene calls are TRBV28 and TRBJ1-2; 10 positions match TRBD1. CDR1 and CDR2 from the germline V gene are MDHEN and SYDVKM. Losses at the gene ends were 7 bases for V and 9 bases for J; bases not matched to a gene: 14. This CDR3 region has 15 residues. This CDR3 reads CASTARTGGVLSYTF. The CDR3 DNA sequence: TGTGCCAGCACCGCCAGGACAGGGGGAGTCCTTAGCTACACCTTC.

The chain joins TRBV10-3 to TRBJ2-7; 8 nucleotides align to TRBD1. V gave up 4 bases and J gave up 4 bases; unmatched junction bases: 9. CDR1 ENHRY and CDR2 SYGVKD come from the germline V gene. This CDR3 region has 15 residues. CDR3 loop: CAISGKWGQDYEQYF. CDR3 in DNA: TGTGCCATCAGTGGAAAGTGGGGACAGGATTACGAGCAGTACTTC.

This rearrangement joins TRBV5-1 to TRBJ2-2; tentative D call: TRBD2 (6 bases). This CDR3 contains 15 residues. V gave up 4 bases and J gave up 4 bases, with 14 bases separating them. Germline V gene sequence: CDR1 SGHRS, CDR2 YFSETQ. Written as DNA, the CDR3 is TGCGCCAGCAGCCTCCGAGGGAGGAGCACCGGGGAGCTGTTTTTT. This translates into CASSLRGRSTGELFF.

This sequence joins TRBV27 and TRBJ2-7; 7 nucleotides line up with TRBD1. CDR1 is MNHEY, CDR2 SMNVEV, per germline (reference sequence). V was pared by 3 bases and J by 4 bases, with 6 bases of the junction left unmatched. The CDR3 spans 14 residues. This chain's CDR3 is CASSFEGGLYEQYF. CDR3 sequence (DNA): TGTGCCAGCAGTTTTGAAGGGGGCTTGTACGAGCAGTACTTC.

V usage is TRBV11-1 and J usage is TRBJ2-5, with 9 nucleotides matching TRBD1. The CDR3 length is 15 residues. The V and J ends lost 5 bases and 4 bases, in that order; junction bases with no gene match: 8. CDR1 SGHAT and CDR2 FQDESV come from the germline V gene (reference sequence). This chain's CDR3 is CASSRDRVGRETQYF. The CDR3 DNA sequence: TGTGCCAGCAGCCGGGACAGGGTGGGCAGAGAGACCCAGTACTTC.

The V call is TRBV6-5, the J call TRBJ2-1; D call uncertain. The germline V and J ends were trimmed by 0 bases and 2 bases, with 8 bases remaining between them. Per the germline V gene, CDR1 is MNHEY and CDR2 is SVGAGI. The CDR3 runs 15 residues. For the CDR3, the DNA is TGTGCCAGCAGTTACTCGTCCGCGACCTACAATGAGCAGTTCTTC. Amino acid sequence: CASSYSSATYNEQFF.

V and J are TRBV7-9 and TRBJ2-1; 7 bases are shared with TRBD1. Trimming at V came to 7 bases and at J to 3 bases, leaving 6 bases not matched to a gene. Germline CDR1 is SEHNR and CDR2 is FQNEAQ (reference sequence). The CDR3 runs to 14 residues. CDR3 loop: CASTNRGGYNEQFF. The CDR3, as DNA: TGTGCCAGCACAAACAGGGGTGGCTACAATGAGCAGTTCTTC.

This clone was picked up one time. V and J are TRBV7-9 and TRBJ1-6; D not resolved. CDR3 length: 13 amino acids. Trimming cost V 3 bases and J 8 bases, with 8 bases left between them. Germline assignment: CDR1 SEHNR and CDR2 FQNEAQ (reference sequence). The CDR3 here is CASSFPLDSPLHF. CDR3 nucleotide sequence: TGTGCCAGCAGCTTTCCTTTAGATTCACCCCTCCACTTT. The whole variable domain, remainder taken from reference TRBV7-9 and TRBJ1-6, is DTGVSQNPRHKITKRGQNVTFRCDPISEHNRLYWYRQTLGQGPEFLTYFQNEAQLEKSRLLSDRFSAERPKGSFSTLEIQRTEQGDSAMYLCASSFPLDSPLHFGNGTRLTVT.

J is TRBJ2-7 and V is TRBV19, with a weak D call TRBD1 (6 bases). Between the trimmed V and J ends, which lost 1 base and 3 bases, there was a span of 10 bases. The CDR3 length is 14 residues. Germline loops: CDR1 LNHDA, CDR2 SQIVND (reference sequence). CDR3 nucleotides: TGTGCCAGTAGTATAGCACAGGGTGGCTACGAGCAGTACTTC. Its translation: CASSIAQGGYEQYF.

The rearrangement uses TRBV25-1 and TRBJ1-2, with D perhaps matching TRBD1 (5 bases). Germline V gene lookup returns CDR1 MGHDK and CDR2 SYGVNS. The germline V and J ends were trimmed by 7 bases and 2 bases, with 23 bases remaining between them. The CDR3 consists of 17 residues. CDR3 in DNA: TGTGCCAGCACAGAAGGAGCAGGTCTTAAGGGGAACTATGGCTACACCTTC. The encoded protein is CASTEGAGLKGNYGYTF.

CDR3 in amino acids: CASSPPGSGSSGQYF. CDR3 coding DNA: TGTGCCAGCAGTCCCCCAGGGAGCGGGAGCTCTGGGCAGTACTTC. The J gene is TRBJ2-7, the V gene TRBV2; 8 nucleotides align to TRBD2. CDR1 and CDR2 (germline): SNHLY, FYNNEI. This CDR3 has 15 residues. Trimming took 5 bases from V and 9 from J; bases not matched to a gene: 15.

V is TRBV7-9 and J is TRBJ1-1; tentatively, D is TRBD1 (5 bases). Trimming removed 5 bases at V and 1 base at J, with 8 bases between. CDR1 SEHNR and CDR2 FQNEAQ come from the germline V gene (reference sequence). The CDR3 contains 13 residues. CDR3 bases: TGTGCCAGCAGCAGACAGCCGAACACTGAAGCTTTCTTT. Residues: CASSRQPNTEAFF.

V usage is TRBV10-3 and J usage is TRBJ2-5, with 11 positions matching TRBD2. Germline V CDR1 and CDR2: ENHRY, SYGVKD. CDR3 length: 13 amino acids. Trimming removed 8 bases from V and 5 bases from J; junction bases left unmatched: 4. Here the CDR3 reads CAISGLAVETQYF. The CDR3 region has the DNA TGTGCCATCTCGGGACTAGCGGTGGAGACCCAGTACTTC.

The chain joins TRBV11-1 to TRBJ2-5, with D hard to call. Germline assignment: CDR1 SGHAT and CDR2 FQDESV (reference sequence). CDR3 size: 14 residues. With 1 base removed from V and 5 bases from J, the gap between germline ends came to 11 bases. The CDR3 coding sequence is TGTGCCAGCAGCTTAGTAGGTTCTAGTGAGACCCAGTACTTC. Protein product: CASSLVGSSETQYF.

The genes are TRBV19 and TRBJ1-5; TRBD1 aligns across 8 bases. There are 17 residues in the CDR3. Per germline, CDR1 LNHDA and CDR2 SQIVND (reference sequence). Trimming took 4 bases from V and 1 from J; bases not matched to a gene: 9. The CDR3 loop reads CASSRLLRTGSNQPQHF. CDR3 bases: TGTGCCAGTAGTAGGCTCCTCAGGACAGGGAGCAATCAGCCCCAGCATTTT.

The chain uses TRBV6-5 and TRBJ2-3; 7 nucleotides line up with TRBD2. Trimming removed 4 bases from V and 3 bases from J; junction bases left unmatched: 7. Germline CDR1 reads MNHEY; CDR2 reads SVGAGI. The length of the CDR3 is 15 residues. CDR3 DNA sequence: TGTGCCAGCAGTTCGGCAGGGAGGGGAACAGATACGCAGTATTTT. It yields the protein CASSSAGRGTDTQYF.

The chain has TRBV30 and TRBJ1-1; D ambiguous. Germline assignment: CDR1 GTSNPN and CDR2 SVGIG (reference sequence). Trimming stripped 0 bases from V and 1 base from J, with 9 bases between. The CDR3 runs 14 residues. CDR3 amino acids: CAWSVWPGNTEAFF. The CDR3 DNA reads TGTGCCTGGAGTGTATGGCCAGGGAACACTGAAGCTTTCTTT.

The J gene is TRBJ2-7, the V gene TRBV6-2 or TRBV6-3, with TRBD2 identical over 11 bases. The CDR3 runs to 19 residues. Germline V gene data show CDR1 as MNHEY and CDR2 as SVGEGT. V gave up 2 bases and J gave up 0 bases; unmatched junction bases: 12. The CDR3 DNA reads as TGTGCCAGCAGTTACCTTCCTAGCGGGGGGTCTACGAGCTCCTACGAGCAGTACTTC. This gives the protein CASSYLPSGGSTSSYEQYF.

Here the CDR3 reads CASSQEVSGGGNEKLFF. The CDR3, as DNA: TGCGCCAGCAGCCAAGAAGTCTCGGGGGGCGGGAATGAAAAACTGTTTTTT. The chain couples TRBV4-3 to TRBJ1-4; possible D gene TRBD1, 6 bases. The germline V and J ends were trimmed by 0 bases and 5 bases, with 16 bases remaining between them. From germline, CDR1 is LGHNA and CDR2 YSLEER. The length of the CDR3 is 17 residues.

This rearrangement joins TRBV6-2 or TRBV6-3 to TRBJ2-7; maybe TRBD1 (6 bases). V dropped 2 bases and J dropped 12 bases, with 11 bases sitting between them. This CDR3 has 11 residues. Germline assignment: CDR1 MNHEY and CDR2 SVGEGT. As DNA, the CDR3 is TGTGCCAGCAGTTACGAGCAGGGGAGGTACTTC. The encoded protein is CASSYEQGRYF.